The clone carrying this T cell receptor beta chain was seen only once. Its antigen is not known. The CDR3 extends over 16 amino acids. With 4 bases clipped from V and 6 bases from J, the junction kept 12 bases outside the gene matches. The germline gives CDR1 SGHRS, CDR2 YFSETQ. The entry originates in a study of cytomegalovirus exposure and HLA in healthy donors. PCR amplification relied on 60 Vbeta primers (plus 13 Jbeta primers). Sequencing was performed with immunoSEQ multiplex PCR; in TCRdb, only in-frame clones are kept and a portion is missing. The sample records 150,000 to 200,000 clones, around 80% being singletons. Participants comprised healthy donors of bone marrow. These donors counted as nominally healthy when sampled, but unrecorded immune exposures were likely. Study-level points and caveats: The authors considered a cluster of highly shared sequence variants likely to be a sequencing artifact.

The J gene is TRBJ2-1, the V gene TRBV5-1, with 8 bases that match TRBD1. Specimen: PBMCs. This sequence was found in a woman in her twenties or thirties in good health and CMV-seropositive. CDR3 bases: TGCGCCAGCAGCCAACTATTACAGGGGGACGTCAATGAGCAGTTCTTC. Its translation: CASSQLLQGDVNEQFF.